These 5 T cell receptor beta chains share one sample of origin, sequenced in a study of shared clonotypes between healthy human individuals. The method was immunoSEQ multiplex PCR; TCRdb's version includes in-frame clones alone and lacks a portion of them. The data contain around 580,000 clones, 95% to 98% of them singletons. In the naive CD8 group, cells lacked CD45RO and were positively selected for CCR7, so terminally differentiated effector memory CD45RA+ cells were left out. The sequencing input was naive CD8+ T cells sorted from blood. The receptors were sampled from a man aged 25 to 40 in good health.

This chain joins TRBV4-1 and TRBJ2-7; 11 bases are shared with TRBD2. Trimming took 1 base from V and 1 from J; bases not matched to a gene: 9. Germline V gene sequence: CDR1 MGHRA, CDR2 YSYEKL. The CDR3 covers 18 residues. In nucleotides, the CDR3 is TGCGCCAGCAGCCAAGTAGTACTAGCGGGAGCGTTTTCCTACGAGCAGTACTTC. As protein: CASSQVVLAGAFSYEQYF.

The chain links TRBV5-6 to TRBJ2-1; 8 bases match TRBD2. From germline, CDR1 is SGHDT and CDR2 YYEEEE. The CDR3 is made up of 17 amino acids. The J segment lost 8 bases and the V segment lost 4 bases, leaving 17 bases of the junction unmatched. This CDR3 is CASSPTPGLDWEDEQFF. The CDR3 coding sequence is TGTGCCAGCAGCCCAACCCCGGGACTAGATTGGGAGGATGAGCAGTTCTTC.

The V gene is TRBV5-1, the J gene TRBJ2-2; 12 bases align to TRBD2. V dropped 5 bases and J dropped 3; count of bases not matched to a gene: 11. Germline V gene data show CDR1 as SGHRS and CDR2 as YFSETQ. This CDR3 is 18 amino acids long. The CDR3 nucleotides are TGCGCCAGCAGGCCCTCCGGGACTAGCGGGTTAGACACCGGGGAGCTGTTTTTT. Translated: CASRPSGTSGLDTGELFF.

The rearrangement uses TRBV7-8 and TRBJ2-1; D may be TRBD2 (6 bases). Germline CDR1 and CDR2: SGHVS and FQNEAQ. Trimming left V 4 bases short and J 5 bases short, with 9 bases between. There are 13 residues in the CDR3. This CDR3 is CASSSGTDNEQFF. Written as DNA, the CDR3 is TGTGCCAGCAGCTCCGGGACTGACAATGAGCAGTTCTTC.

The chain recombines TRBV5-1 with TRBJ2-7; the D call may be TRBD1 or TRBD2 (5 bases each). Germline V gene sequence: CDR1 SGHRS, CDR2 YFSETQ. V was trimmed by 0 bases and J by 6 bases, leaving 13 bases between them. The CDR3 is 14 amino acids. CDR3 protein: CASSLEGTDSEQYF. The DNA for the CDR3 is TGCGCCAGCAGCTTGGAAGGGACCGACAGCGAGCAGTACTTC.